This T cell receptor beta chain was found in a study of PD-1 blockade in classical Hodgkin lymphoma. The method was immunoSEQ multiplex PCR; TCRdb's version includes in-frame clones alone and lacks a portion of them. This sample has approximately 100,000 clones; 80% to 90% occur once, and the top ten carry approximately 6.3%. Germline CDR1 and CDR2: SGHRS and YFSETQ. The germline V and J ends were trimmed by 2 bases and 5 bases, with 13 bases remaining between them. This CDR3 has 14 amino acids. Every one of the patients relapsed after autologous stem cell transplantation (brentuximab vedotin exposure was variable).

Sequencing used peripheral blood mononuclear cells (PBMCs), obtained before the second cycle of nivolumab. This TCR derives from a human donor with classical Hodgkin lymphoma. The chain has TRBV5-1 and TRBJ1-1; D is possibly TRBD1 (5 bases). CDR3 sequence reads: CASSLAGVGTEAFF. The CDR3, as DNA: TGCGCCAGCAGCTTAGCGGGGGTAGGGACTGAAGCTTTCTTT.